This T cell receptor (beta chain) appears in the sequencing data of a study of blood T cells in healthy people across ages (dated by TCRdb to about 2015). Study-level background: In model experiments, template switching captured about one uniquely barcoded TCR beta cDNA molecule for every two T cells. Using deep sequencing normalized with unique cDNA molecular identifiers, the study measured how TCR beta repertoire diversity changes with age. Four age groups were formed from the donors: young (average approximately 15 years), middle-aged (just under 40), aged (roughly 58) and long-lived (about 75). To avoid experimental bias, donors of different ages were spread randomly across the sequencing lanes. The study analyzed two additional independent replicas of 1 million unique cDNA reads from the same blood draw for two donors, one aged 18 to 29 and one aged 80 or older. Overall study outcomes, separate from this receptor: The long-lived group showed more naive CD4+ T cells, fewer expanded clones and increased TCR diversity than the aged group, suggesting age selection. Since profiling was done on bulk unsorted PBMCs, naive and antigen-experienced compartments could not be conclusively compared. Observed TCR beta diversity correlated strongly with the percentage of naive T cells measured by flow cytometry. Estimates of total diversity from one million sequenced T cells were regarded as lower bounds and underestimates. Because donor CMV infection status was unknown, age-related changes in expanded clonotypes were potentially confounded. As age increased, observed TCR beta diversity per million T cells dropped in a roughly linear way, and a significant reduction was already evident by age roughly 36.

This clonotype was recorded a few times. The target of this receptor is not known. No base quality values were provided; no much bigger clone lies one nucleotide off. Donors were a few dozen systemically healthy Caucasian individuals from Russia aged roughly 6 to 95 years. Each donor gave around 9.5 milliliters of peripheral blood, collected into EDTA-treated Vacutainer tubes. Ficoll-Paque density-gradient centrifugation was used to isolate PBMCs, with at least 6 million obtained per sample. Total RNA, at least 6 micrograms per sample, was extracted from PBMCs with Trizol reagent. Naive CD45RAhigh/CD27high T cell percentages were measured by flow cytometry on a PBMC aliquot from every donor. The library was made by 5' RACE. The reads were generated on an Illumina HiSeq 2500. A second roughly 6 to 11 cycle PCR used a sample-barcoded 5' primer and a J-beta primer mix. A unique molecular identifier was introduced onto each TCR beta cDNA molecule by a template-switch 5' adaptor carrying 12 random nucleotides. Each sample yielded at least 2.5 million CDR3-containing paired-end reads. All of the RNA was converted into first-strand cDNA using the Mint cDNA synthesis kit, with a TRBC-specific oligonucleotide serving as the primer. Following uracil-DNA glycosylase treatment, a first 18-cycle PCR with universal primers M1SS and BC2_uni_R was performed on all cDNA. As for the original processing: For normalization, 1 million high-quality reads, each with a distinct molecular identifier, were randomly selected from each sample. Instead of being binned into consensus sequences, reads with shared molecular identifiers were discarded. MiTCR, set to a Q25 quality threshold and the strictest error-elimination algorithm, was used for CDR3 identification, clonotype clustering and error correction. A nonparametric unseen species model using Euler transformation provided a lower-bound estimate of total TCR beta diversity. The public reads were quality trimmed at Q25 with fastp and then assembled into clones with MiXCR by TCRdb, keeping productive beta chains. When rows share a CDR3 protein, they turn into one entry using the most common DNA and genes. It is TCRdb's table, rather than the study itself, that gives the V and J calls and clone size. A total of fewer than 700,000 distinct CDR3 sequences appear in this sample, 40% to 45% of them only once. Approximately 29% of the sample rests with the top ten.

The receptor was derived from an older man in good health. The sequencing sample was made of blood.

The nucleotide sequence is given as TGTGCCAGCAGTGGGCTGACTAGCGGGAGGTTGAATGAGCAGTTCTTC. It specifies CASSGLTSGRLNEQFF. In this chain, TRBV6-1 is recombined with TRBJ2-1; 13 bases in the middle match TRBD2. For this chain, trimming is 4 bases at the V end and 7 bases at the J end, and the number of junction bases without a gene match is 7. Based on the germline V gene, the CDR1 and CDR2 sequences are MNHNS and SASEGT. The CDR3 starts with the cysteine, ends with the phenylalanine, and has 16 residues. The entry retains the CDR3 DNA only, 48 bases that are in frame from base 1.